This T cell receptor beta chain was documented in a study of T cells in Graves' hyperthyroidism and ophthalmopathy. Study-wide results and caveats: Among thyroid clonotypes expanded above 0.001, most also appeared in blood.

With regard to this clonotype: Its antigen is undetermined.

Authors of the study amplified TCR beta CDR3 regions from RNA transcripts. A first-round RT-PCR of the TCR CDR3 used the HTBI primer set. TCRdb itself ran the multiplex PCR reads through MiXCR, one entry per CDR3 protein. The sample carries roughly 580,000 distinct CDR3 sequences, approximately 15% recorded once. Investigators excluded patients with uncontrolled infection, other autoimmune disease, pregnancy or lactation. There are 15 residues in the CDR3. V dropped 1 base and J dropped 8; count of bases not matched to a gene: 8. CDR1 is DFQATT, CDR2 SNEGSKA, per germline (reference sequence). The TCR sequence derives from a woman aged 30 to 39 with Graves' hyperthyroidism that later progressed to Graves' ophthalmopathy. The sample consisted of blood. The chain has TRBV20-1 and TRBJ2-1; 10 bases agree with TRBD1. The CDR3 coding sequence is TGCAGTGCTAGAGGTGACAGGGGGCCGGTATATGAGCAGTTCTTC. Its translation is CSARGDRGPVYEQFF.